Each of the 15 T cell receptor beta chains below was sequenced from the same sample in a study of blood T cell repertoires in COVID-19. Repertoires were generated with immunoSEQ multiplex PCR, while TCRdb's copy carries only in-frame clones and drops some. The sample contains approximately 120,000 clones, around 82% of which appear only once. The sequencing sample was made of peripheral blood. The receptors shown here come from a woman aged 45-60 years with acute or convalescent COVID-19.

The chain joins TRBV2 to TRBJ1-2, with 8 bases matching TRBD1. The V gene's germline CDR1 is SNHLY and CDR2 FYNNEI. V was pared by 6 bases and J by 8 bases, with 5 bases of the junction left unmatched. The CDR3 extends over 12 amino acids. The CDR3 sequence: CASRLDRGGYTF. The CDR3, as DNA: TGTGCCAGCAGGCTCGACAGGGGAGGCTACACCTTC.

The V gene is TRBV28, the J gene TRBJ1-2; unclear D gene. The V end lost 7 bases, the J end lost 2 bases, and 14 bases lay between the germline ends. The CDR3 runs to 14 residues. In germline, CDR1 is MDHEN, CDR2 SYDVKM. The CDR3 DNA reads as TGTGCCAGCACAGACACCAGCAGGAACTATGGCTACACCTTC. Amino acids: CASTDTSRNYGYTF.

The chain uses TRBV6-5 and TRBJ2-1; TRBD1 agrees at 9 bases. This CDR3 is built from 15 residues. The V gene's germline CDR1 is MNHEY and CDR2 SVGAGI. Trimming at V came to 8 bases and at J to 4 bases, leaving 9 bases not matched to a gene. The CDR3 DNA is TGTGCCAGCGGGCGGGACAGGGAGCGGTACAATGAGCAGTTCTTC. This translates into CASGRDRERYNEQFF.

This chain links TRBV11-2 with TRBJ1-2; the D gene is possibly TRBD1 (6 bases). The V gene lost 5 bases and the J gene lost 4 bases, with 8 bases spanning the gap. CDR3 length equals 12 residues. Germline V gives CDR1 SGHAT, CDR2 FQNNGV. The CDR3 protein is CASSATGYGYTF. The CDR3 DNA sequence: TGTGCCAGCAGCGCGACAGGCTATGGCTACACCTTC.

The chain links TRBV4-1 to TRBJ1-4, with D hard to call. The CDR3 length is 12 residues. Trimming shortened V by 8 bases and J by 8 bases, and 12 bases separated the two germline ends. CDR1 is MGHRA, CDR2 YSYEKL, per germline. The DNA for the CDR3 is TGCGCCAGCGCCCCTTATGGCGAAAAACTGTTTTTT. This codes for CASAPYGEKLFF.

As to this clone: An end of the junction does not agree with germline; a read error may underlie this. The chain recombines TRBV5-6 with TRBJ1-1, with D perhaps TRBD1 (5 bases). This CDR3 contains 15 residues. Germline values: CDR1 SGHDT, CDR2 YYEEEE. CDR3 in DNA: TGTGCCAGCACCTTGTTTGGAACAGGTAACACTGAAGCTTTCTTT. As protein: CASTLFGTGNTEAFF.

The J gene is TRBJ2-7, the V gene TRBV30; D may be TRBD2 (7 bases). The CDR3 is made up of 12 amino acids. Between the trimmed V and J ends, which lost 6 bases and 4 bases, there was a span of 13 bases. Germline CDR1 is GTSNPN and CDR2 is SVGIG (reference sequence). The chain's CDR3 is CACRGAGYEQYF. DNA for the CDR3: TGTGCCTGTCGGGGGGCTGGATACGAGCAGTACTTC.

V usage is TRBV10-3 and J usage is TRBJ1-6; 9 bases agree with TRBD1. The CDR3 spans 13 residues. Germline-derived CDR1 and CDR2 are ENHRY and SYGVKD. The junction had 0 bases not matched to a gene; V was cut back by 4 bases and J by 8 bases. The CDR3 spells CAISGQGDSPLHF. CDR3 coding DNA: TGTGCCATCAGTGGACAGGGGGATTCACCCCTCCACTTT.

Only a few counts were recorded for this clone. The rearrangement uses TRBV2 and TRBJ1-2; 7 bases match TRBD1. The CDR3 is made up of 15 amino acids. Germline-derived CDR1 and CDR2 are SNHLY and FYNNEI. V lost 2 bases, J lost 4 bases, and 7 bases stayed unmatched. The CDR3 DNA sequence: TGTGCCAGCAGTGAAACAGGGGCCGAGGTCTATGGCTACACCTTC. This sequence encodes CASSETGAEVYGYTF.

The V and J genes are TRBV6-1 and TRBJ1-2; 8 nucleotides agree with TRBD1. The germline V gene encodes CDR1 MNHNS and CDR2 SASEGT. Trimming removed 4 bases from V and 4 bases from J; junction bases left unmatched: 11. The length of the CDR3 is 16 residues. CDR3 region: CASSANFRTGFYGYTF. CDR3 DNA sequence: TGTGCCAGCAGTGCTAACTTTAGGACAGGGTTCTATGGCTACACCTTC.

The J gene is TRBJ2-7, the V gene TRBV28; tentatively, D is TRBD2 (7 bases). Trimming took off 1 base at V and 2 bases at J, with 18 bases between the two ends. The germline V gene encodes CDR1 MDHEN and CDR2 SYDVKM. The CDR3 loop spans 17 amino acids. The CDR3 DNA sequence: TGTGCCAGCAGTTTATTTGAGGGGGGGTATTTTACCTACGAGCAGTACTTC. Residues: CASSLFEGGYFTYEQYF. Drawing the rest from reference TRBV28 and TRBJ2-7, the complete variable domain is DVKVTQSSRYLVKRTGEKVFLECVQDMDHENMFWYRQDPGLGLRLIYFSYDVKMKEKGDIPEGYSVSREKKERFSLILESASTNQTSMYLCASSLFEGGYFTYEQYFGPGTRLTVT.

The V call is TRBV28, the J call TRBJ1-5, with 9 bases matching TRBD1. The CDR3 has 14 residues. Trimming cost V 7 bases and J 4 bases; bases outside gene matches: 5. CDR1 MDHEN and CDR2 SYDVKM come from the germline V gene. CDR3 amino acids: CASIGQGLNQPQHF. The CDR3 bases are TGTGCCAGCATTGGACAGGGGTTAAATCAGCCCCAGCATTTT. Full variable domain (rest looked up from reference TRBV28 and TRBJ1-5): DVKVTQSSRYLVKRTGEKVFLECVQDMDHENMFWYRQDPGLGLRLIYFSYDVKMKEKGDIPEGYSVSREKKERFSLILESASTNQTSMYLCASIGQGLNQPQHFGDGTRLSIL.

This rearrangement joins TRBV13 to TRBJ1-6, with D perhaps TRBD1 (5 bases). Germline V lookup: CDR1 PRHDT, CDR2 FYEKMQ (reference sequence). Trimming took 2 bases from V and 8 from J, leaving 13 bases between them. This CDR3 has 15 amino acids. The CDR3 spells CASSLSSGLDSPLHF. The DNA for the CDR3 is TGTGCCAGCAGCTTATCGTCAGGGTTGGATTCACCCCTCCACTTT.

CDR3 loop: CASSPRDREGRNTEAFF. CDR3 sequence (DNA): TGCGCCAGCAGCCCCCGGGACAGGGAGGGGAGAAACACTGAAGCTTTCTTT. The chain joins TRBV5-1 to TRBJ1-1; TRBD1 matches at 9 bases. This CDR3 contains 17 residues. The germline V gene has CDR1 SGHRS and CDR2 YFSETQ. Trimming cost V 4 bases and J 2 bases; bases outside gene matches: 12.

The chain carries TRBV11-2 and TRBJ1-3, with D perhaps TRBD1 (6 bases). CDR3 size: 15 residues. CDR1 and CDR2 from the germline V gene are SGHAT and FQNNGV. V lost 1 base, J lost 3 bases, and 10 bases lay in between. Here the CDR3 DNA reads TGTGCCAGCAGCTTAGGGGCAGGGGTTGGAAACACCATATATTTT. Its protein product is CASSLGAGVGNTIYF.